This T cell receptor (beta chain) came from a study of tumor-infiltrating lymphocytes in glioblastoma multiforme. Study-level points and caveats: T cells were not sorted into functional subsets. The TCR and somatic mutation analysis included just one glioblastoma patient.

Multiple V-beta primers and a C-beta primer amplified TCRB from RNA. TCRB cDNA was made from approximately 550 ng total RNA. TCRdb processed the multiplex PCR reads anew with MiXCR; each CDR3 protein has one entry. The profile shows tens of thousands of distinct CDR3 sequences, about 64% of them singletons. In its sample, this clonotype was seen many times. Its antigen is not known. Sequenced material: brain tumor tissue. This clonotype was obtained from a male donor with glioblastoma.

CDR3: CASTARGSTDTQYF. The CDR3 nucleotides are TGTGCCAGCACGGCGAGGGGTAGCACAGATACGCAGTATTTT. The rearrangement joins TRBV12-3 or TRBV12-4 to TRBJ2-3; perhaps D is TRBD1 or TRBD2 (5 bases each). Trimming pared 7 bases from V and 0 bases from J, leaving 11 bases between. CDR3 length: 14 residues.